This is a list of T cell receptor beta chains from one sample in a study of a mutant IDH1 vaccine in newly diagnosed glioma. Sequencing was performed with immunoSEQ multiplex PCR; in TCRdb, only in-frame clones are kept and a portion is missing. This sample has approximately 70,000 clones, with 65% to 90% found just once. The specimen comprised PBMCs, sampled from a glioma patient treated with radiotherapy, temozolomide or both. The source of these receptors is a young man with glioma. CDR3s leave out the opening cysteine and the closing phenylalanine or tryptophan.

. | TRBV18 | ASSPQNSYEQY
TRBJ2-7 | TRBV7-2 | ASSRPGPRAYEQY
TRBJ2-3 | TRBV19 | ASREYVGGDTQY
TRBJ2-7 | TRBV5-6 | ASSAQGTILYEQY
TRBJ1-2 | TRBV2 | ASRGDSVRGYT
TRBJ1-6 | TRBV7-2 | ASSPRRGNNSPLH
TRBJ1-1 | TRBV5-4 | ASSHRDRRLPEAF
TRBJ1-1 | TRBV7-6 | ASSFRPGQPNTEAF
TRBJ2-5 | TRBV9 | ASSVPQGRTQY
TRBJ1-4 | TRBV7-2 | ASSLGGTNEKLF
. | TRBV10-2 | ASSPPAVIGEQY
TRBJ1-2 | TRBV30 | AWSVIYGYT
TRBJ2-7 | TRBV7-9 | ASSLDRFSYEQY
TRBJ1-2 | TRBV5-5 | ASSLDWGARGYT
TRBJ2-7 | TRBV11-2 | ASSPHGPQGFEVDEQY
TRBJ2-7 | TRBV5-6 | ASSLLGYEQY
TRBJ2-7 | TRBV5-1 | ASRAGTGPYEQY
TRBJ2-1 | TRBV7-2 | ASSADTYNEQF
TRBJ2-3 | TRBV5-1 | ASSLVGGASTDTQY
TRBJ1-1 | TRBV28 | ASSFRGGRTEAF
TRBJ1-1 | TRBV14 | ASSQDRARSLATEAF
TRBJ2-7 | TRBV19 | ASSMPAGATNSYEQY
TRBJ2-1 | TRBV5-1 | ASSLDPRSSYNEQF
TRBJ1-5 | TRBV19 | ASSVTGGLGQPQH
TRBJ1-2 | TRBV2 | ASSDERKSGYT
TRBJ2-1 | TRBV27 | ASSLWSAGGPHNEQF
TRBJ2-7 | TRBV21-1 | ASSKGARPYSYEQY
TRBJ2-7 | TRBV18 | ASSRTSGGAGTYEQY
TRBJ2-2 | TRBV4-2 | ASSQDRGHGHRATGELF
TRBJ1-1 | TRBV7-9 | ASSLVSEAF
TRBJ2-5 | TRBV6-5 | ASSYSTGLQETQY
TRBJ2-3 | TRBV6-4 | ASSRLAVSTDTQY
TRBJ2-7 | TRBV5-1 | ASSSTGTYYEQY
TRBJ1-5 | TRBV2 | ASIEDRGTQPQH
TRBJ2-2 | TRBV6-5 | ASSYILGGELF
TRBJ1-3 | TRBV30 | AWSVTGTGNTIY
TRBJ2-1 | TRBV5-8 | ASSLAGQLCNEQF
TRBJ2-5 | TRBV11-3 | ASSLGTAGTQY
TRBJ1-6 | TRBV28 | ASSSGGEDNSPLH
TRBJ1-5 | TRBV2 | ASHRDSNQPQH
TRBJ1-4 | TRBV5-1 | ASSVGTVATNEKLF
TRBJ2-5 | TRBV5-1 | ASSLVSRETQY
TRBJ1-3 | TRBV19 | ASSQMRGNTIY
TRBJ2-3 | TRBV27 | ASSLFRTDTQY
TRBJ2-5 | TRBV7-9 | ASSILQETQY
TRBJ2-2 | TRBV18 | ASSHRRDTGELF
TRBJ1-5 | TRBV4-2 | ASSPGTGASNQPQH
TRBJ2-5 | TRBV9 | ASSSRGSSKETQY
TRBJ1-5 | TRBV6-1 | ASSGQLYQPQH
TRBJ1-1 | TRBV27 | ASSLRTGEAF
TRBJ1-2 | TRBV28 | ASTDGYGYT
TRBJ2-7 | TRBV6-5 | ASSSTGTGVYEQY
TRBJ1-5 | TRBV6-5 | ASSPGTGPKPQH
TRBJ1-2 | TRBV19 | ASTPKAGANYGYT
TRBJ2-1 | TRBV13 | ASSLGRAGAISYNEQF
TRBJ2-5 | TRBV5-1 | ASSLRLGLHETQY